The 27 T cell receptor beta chains below come from one sample, sequenced in a study of type 1 regulatory T cells (dated by TCRdb to the early 2020s). Sequencer: Illumina MiSeq. TCRdb cleaned the public reads at Q25 with fastp, built clones with MiXCR and kept in-frame beta chains. When rows share a CDR3 protein, they turn into one entry using the most common DNA and genes. Across this sample there are 80,000 to 100,000 distinct CDR3 sequences, with roughly 28% seen only once. Roughly 2.2% of the sample is held by the ten biggest clonotypes. Sequencing was done on a sample of CD4+ T cells, either the whole sample or a sorted fraction (not recorded which). These receptors were taken from a human donor in good health.

This clonotype occurred a few times. This chain uses TRBV18 with TRBJ2-1; 10 positions match TRBD2. From germline, CDR1 is KGHSH and CDR2 LQKENI. With V trimmed by 4 bases and J by 8 bases, 8 bases remained unmatched. The CDR3 consists of 15 residues. The CDR3 sequence: CASSLPSGRVDEQFF. The CDR3 coding sequence is TGTGCCAGCTCACTTCCTAGCGGGAGAGTCGATGAGCAGTTCTTC.

The V call is TRBV19, the J call TRBJ2-7, with TRBD1 as a possible D gene (6 bases). The V end was cut by 1 base, the J end by 0 bases, with 10 bases between. Germline assignment: CDR1 LNHDA and CDR2 SQIVND (reference sequence). This CDR3 is built from 15 residues. Written as DNA, the CDR3 is TGTGCCAGTAGTATAGGGGACACCGTCTCCTACGAGCAGTACTTC. It translates to CASSIGDTVSYEQYF.

This chain connects TRBV4-2 to TRBJ2-5; possible D gene TRBD1, 6 bases. The CDR3 length is 15 residues. Trimming cost V 1 base and J 2 bases, with 11 bases left between them. CDR1 LGHNA and CDR2 YNFKEQ come from the germline V gene. CDR3 sequence reads: CASSQALDRQETQYF. In nucleotides, the CDR3 is TGTGCCAGCAGCCAAGCTTTAGACAGGCAAGAGACCCAGTACTTC.

V gene TRBV20-1 combines with J gene TRBJ2-3, with unresolved D. The CDR3 is made up of 15 amino acids. Germline V gene lookup returns CDR1 DFQATT and CDR2 SNEGSKA (reference sequence). Trimming removed 0 bases from V and 2 bases from J, with 12 bases in between. In DNA, the CDR3 is TGCAGTGCTAGAGATCTTAGCAGAGCCACAGATACGCAGTATTTT. Its protein product is CSARDLSRATDTQYF.

Only a few counts were recorded for this clonotype. The chain uses TRBV4-3 and TRBJ1-4, with TRBD1 as a possible D gene (6 bases). The germline V and J ends were trimmed by 4 bases and 7 bases, with 13 bases remaining between them. The CDR3 has 14 residues. The germline CDR1 and CDR2 sequences are LGHNA and YSLEER. CDR3 sequence reads: CASSRTGAGEKLFF. The CDR3 DNA reads TGCGCCAGCAGCCGCACGGGGGCGGGTGAAAAACTGTTTTTT.

This clonotype has more than one count but fewer than ten. This chain links TRBV18 with TRBJ1-1, with 9 bases lining up with TRBD1. V dropped 3 bases and J dropped 8; count of bases not matched to a gene: 7. Germline-derived CDR1 and CDR2 are KGHSH and LQKENI. The CDR3 sequence is 14 residues long. The CDR3 DNA reads as TGTGCCAGCTCACCCGGGACAGGGAAGGGAGAAGCTTTCTTT. It encodes CASSPGTGKGEAFF.

This clonotype was counted a few times. The chain carries TRBV20-1 and TRBJ2-1, with D perhaps TRBD1 (6 bases). The CDR3 covers 14 residues. CDR1 and CDR2 from the germline V gene are DFQATT and SNEGSKA (reference sequence). Trimming cost V 1 base and J 4 bases, with 11 bases left between them. The CDR3 DNA reads TGCAGTGCTAGAGGACAGGACTTTTACAATGAGCAGTTCTTC. This encodes CSARGQDFYNEQFF.

J is TRBJ2-5 and V is TRBV5-1; no firm D call. Germline V gene sequence: CDR1 SGHRS, CDR2 YFSETQ. V was pared by 0 bases and J by 5 bases, with 8 bases between. The CDR3 runs 13 residues. The CDR3, as DNA: TGCGCCAGCAGCTTGGGACATTCGGAGACCCAGTACTTC. It specifies CASSLGHSETQYF.

CDR3 nucleotide sequence: TGCGCCAGCAGCGCGGGGACTAGCGGGAGCACAGATACGCAGTATTTT. Translated, it gives CASSAGTSGSTDTQYF. The chain couples TRBV5-1 to TRBJ2-3; 12 bases match TRBD2. Germline V gives CDR1 SGHRS, CDR2 YFSETQ. The junction had 3 bases not matched to a gene; V was cut back by 4 bases and J by 0 bases. The CDR3 is made up of 16 amino acids.

There are a few counts of this clonotype. The rearrangement links TRBV20-1 to TRBJ2-7; TRBD2 agrees at 7 bases. CDR1 is DFQATT, CDR2 SNEGSKA, per germline (reference sequence). V lost 1 base and J lost 3; bases outside the gene matches: 3. The CDR3 is 13 amino acids. CDR3 sequence (DNA): TGCAGTGCTAGAGTAGCGGGTCTCTACGAGCAGTACTTC. Translation gives CSARVAGLYEQYF.

The table lists this clonotype with a few counts. This chain uses TRBV7-3 with TRBJ2-1, with a weak D call TRBD2 (6 bases). The germline V gene encodes CDR1 SGHTA and CDR2 FQGTGA. With 5 bases removed from V and 1 base from J, the gap between germline ends came to 12 bases. The CDR3 loop spans 15 amino acids. Written as DNA, the CDR3 is TGTGCCAGCAGCCCACGTAGCGGTTCCTACAATGAGCAGTTCTTC. Its protein product is CASSPRSGSYNEQFF.

The chain links TRBV20-1 to TRBJ1-2; D possibly corresponds to TRBD1 (5 bases). The CDR3 consists of 11 residues. V lost 6 bases to trimming and J lost 6 bases, with 11 bases between them. Germline assignment: CDR1 DFQATT and CDR2 SNEGSKA (reference sequence). The CDR3 DNA is TGCAGTGCGACCCAGGGCGATGGCTACACCTTC. Its protein product is CSATQGDGYTF.

The chain combines TRBV24-1 with TRBJ2-3; a weak D match, TRBD1 (5 bases). Germline assignment: CDR1 KGHDR and CDR2 SFDVKD. V was pared by 1 base and J by 2 bases, with 9 bases between. The CDR3 consists of 15 residues. CDR3 sequence: CATSDFGRDTDTQYF. The DNA for the CDR3 is TGTGCCACCAGTGATTTCGGCAGGGACACAGATACGCAGTATTTT.

By frequency in the sample, this clonotype is medium-sized (0.01 to 0.1%). The rearrangement uses TRBV20-1 and TRBJ1-2, with D unresolved. V shed 6 bases and J shed 2 bases, with 19 bases lying between them. The CDR3 sequence is 15 residues long. Germline values: CDR1 DFQATT, CDR2 SNEGSKA (reference sequence). CDR3 nucleotide sequence: TGCAGTGCCCGCCCCAACTCAAGGGCAAACTATGGCTACACCTTC. Encoded protein: CSARPNSRANYGYTF.

The chain links TRBV29-1 to TRBJ1-2, with 7 nucleotides matching TRBD1. The CDR3 runs to 11 residues. The trim removed 7 bases at V and 4 bases at J, leaving 3 bases unmatched. CDR1 SQVTM and CDR2 ANQGSEA come from the germline V gene. Here the CDR3 reads CSARGAYGYTF. The CDR3 bases are TGCAGCGCCAGGGGGGCCTATGGCTACACCTTC.

This clonotype was observed a few times. The chain links TRBV20-1 to TRBJ1-3; 7 bases align to TRBD1. Germline-derived CDR1 and CDR2 are DFQATT and SNEGSKA (reference sequence). Trimming cost V 5 bases and J 3 bases; bases outside gene matches: 13. This CDR3 is 16 amino acids long. DNA of the CDR3: TGCAGTGCTCGACAGGGCTCACTCTTCCGTGGAAACACCATATATTTT. Translating it yields CSARQGSLFRGNTIYF.

With respect to this clonotype: Mismatch with germline at one junction end may stem from a read error. V and J are TRBV5-4 and TRBJ1-2, with 7 bases that match TRBD1. Germline V gene lookup returns CDR1 SGHNT and CDR2 YYREEE (reference sequence). The CDR3 sequence is 14 residues long. CDR3 residues: CACSLADRNYGYTF. CDR3 coding DNA: TGTGCCTGCAGCTTGGCGGACAGGAACTATGGCTACACCTTC.

This clonotype was seen a few times. V gene TRBV2 combines with J gene TRBJ1-1; possible D gene TRBD1, 5 bases. The V end lost 1 base, the J end lost 3 bases, and 12 bases lay between the germline ends. The V gene's germline CDR1 is SNHLY and CDR2 FYNNEI. The length of the CDR3 is 15 residues. This CDR3 is CASSEGVGTDTEAFF. CDR3 bases: TGTGCCAGCAGTGAAGGGGTTGGGACTGACACTGAAGCTTTCTTT. The whole variable domain, filled in from reference TRBV2 and TRBJ1-1, reads EPEVTQTPSHQVTQMGQEVILRCVPISNHLYFYWYRQILGQKVEFLVSFYNNEISEKSEIFDDQFSVERPDGSNFTLKIRSTKLEDSAMYFCASSEGVGTDTEAFFGQGTRLTVV.

J is TRBJ2-2 and V is TRBV28, with 8 bases identical to TRBD1. This CDR3 contains 15 residues. Germline-derived CDR1 and CDR2 are MDHEN and SYDVKM. V lost 6 bases and J lost 4; bases outside the gene matches: 7. This CDR3 reads CASRMGDRTTGELFF. Written as DNA, the CDR3 is TGTGCCAGCAGGATGGGGGACAGGACCACCGGGGAGCTGTTTTTT.

This clonotype was seen more than once but under ten times. This chain uses TRBV19 with TRBJ2-1; 7 bases map to TRBD2. V dropped 8 bases and J dropped 6; count of bases not matched to a gene: 10. The CDR3 loop spans 14 amino acids. Germline values: CDR1 LNHDA, CDR2 SQIVND (reference sequence). CDR3 coding DNA: TGTGCCAGTCGAGAGCGGGGCTTAGGCAATGAGCAGTTCTTC. Its protein product is CASRERGLGNEQFF.

This clonotype showed up just a few times. The genes are TRBV20-1 and TRBJ1-2; D uncertain. Germline CDR1 reads DFQATT; CDR2 reads SNEGSKA (reference sequence). V was trimmed by 3 bases and J by 8 bases, leaving 7 bases between them. The CDR3 spans 10 residues. CDR3 nucleotides: TGCAGTGCTAGTACCCAAGGCTACACCTTC. Its translation is CSASTQGYTF.

The gene calls are TRBV3-1 and TRBJ2-1; 13 nucleotides match TRBD2. Germline lookup yields CDR1 LGHDT and CDR2 YNNKEL (reference sequence). The CDR3 runs 20 residues. The ends lost 0 bases at V and 8 bases at J; junction bases unmatched: 16. For the CDR3, the DNA is TGTGCCAGCAGCCAAGAATGGGGACTAGCGGGATTCCGGCCTCGTGATGAGCAGTTCTTC. Its protein is CASSQEWGLAGFRPRDEQFF.

This clonotype was found once. The gene calls are TRBV7-9 and TRBJ2-2; tentative D call: TRBD2 (6 bases). The CDR3 runs to 16 residues. CDR1 is SEHNR, CDR2 FQNEAQ, per germline (reference sequence). The V gene lost 4 bases and the J gene lost 4 bases, with 16 bases spanning the gap. Written as DNA, the CDR3 is TGTGCCAGCAGCTCATGGCCGGCGGGAATCACCGGGGAGCTGTTTTTT. It yields the protein CASSSWPAGITGELFF.

The chain combines TRBV11-3 with TRBJ2-2, with D perhaps TRBD2 (6 bases). This CDR3 contains 15 residues. The germline CDR1 and CDR2 sequences are SGHNT and YENEEA. V gave up 7 bases and J gave up 4 bases, with 16 bases separating them. CDR3 region: CASTLSGSSTGELFF. The CDR3, as DNA: TGTGCCAGCACCCTCAGCGGGTCGAGCACCGGGGAGCTGTTTTTT.

The rearrangement uses TRBV7-9 and TRBJ2-3; 12 bases map to TRBD2. CDR1 and CDR2 from the germline V gene are SEHNR and FQNEAQ (reference sequence). V was clipped by 5 bases and J by 5 bases; unmatched bases: 11. There are 17 residues in the CDR3. As DNA, the CDR3 is TGTGCCAGCAGCAAGTTACTAGCGGGAGGTGCGCGAGATACGCAGTATTTT. It translates to CASSKLLAGGARDTQYF.

V and J are TRBV3-1 and TRBJ2-1; D call uncertain. CDR1 and CDR2 from the germline V gene are LGHDT and YNNKEL (reference sequence). The CDR3 totals 13 residues. The V end lost 6 bases, the J end lost 6 bases, and 12 bases lay between the germline ends. The CDR3, as DNA: TGTGCCAGCAGTCTGGCGTCGACCAATGAGCAGTTCTTC. Translating it yields CASSLASTNEQFF.

In its sample, this clonotype was seen a few times. V gene TRBV28 combines with J gene TRBJ2-4; 7 bases match TRBD2. The CDR3 runs 17 residues. Germline values: CDR1 MDHEN, CDR2 SYDVKM. Losses at the gene ends were 5 bases for V and 6 bases for J; bases not matched to a gene: 16. CDR3 sequence reads: CASSPAGRLRGVNIQYF. DNA for the CDR3: TGTGCCAGCAGTCCCGCTGGACGATTACGGGGGGTAAACATTCAGTACTTC.